This T cell receptor beta chain was recorded in a study of T cells in Graves' hyperthyroidism and ophthalmopathy. This CDR3 spans 13 amino acids. Germline assignment: CDR1 DFQATT and CDR2 SNEGSKA (reference sequence). V was shortened by 3 bases and J by 1 base, with 9 bases between the two germline ends. RNA transcripts yielded amplified TCR beta CDR3 regions. In the first-round RT-PCR of the TCR CDR3, the HTBI primer set was used. TCRdb fed the multiplex PCR reads into MiXCR, producing one record per CDR3 protein. The sample lists more than 300,000 distinct CDR3 sequences, roughly 15% seen once, with around 35% in the top ten. Predating any ophthalmopathy symptoms, the blood sample was taken at first hyperthyroidism diagnosis. On this clonotype: Its cognate antigen is unknown.

Points from the study as a whole: The model forecast ophthalmopathy, anticipating it by a median roughly 6 months before onset. Patients with ophthalmopathy were separated from those with stable hyperthyroidism by a 13 V-J model. Blood also carried most thyroid clonotypes expanded above 0.001.

This TCR was recovered from a woman aged 30 to 39 with Graves' hyperthyroidism that later progressed to Graves' ophthalmopathy. This sequence joins TRBV20-1 and TRBJ2-5, with unresolved D. Input material: blood. The DNA of the CDR3 is TGCAGTGCTAGTAGGGCCTCCCAAGAGACCCAGTACTTC. This encodes CSASRASQETQYF.